This T cell receptor beta chain was documented in a study of T cells after yellow fever vaccination. Overall study: With SMART-Seq v4 Ultra Low Input, the fractions containing low cell numbers were prepared. Broader study findings: It was a weaker secondary response, yet one that peaked faster, at day 5 versus 15. Some clonotypes were seen in both the CD4 and the CD8 compartments. These made up a small share and likely arose from convergent recombination.

In its sample, this clonotype was seen a few times. Antigen unknown. Relative to the germline gene, one junction end is altered; a read error may explain this. Template switching with 5'RACE generated the TCR cDNA and added a universal primer site and UMIs. TCRdb re-analysed the 5' RACE reads in MiXCR, keeping a single row per CDR3 protein. This table has 150,000 or so distinct CDR3 sequences, roughly a tenth appearing once. The CDR3 runs 15 residues. CDR1 SQVTM and CDR2 ANQGSEA come from the germline V gene. Sample: CD8+ T cells sorted from PBMCs, taken 45 days after the yellow fever booster vaccination. The chain carries TRBV29-1 and TRBJ2-7, with 9 bases identical to TRBD1. The origin of this receptor is a man between 18 and 35 years old who received the YFV17D yellow fever vaccine. The CDR3 region has the DNA TGCAGCGTGGAAGGGACAGGGCAAAGCTCCTACGAGCAGTACTTC. It codes for CSVEGTGQSSYEQYF.